The sequence of this T cell receptor beta chain was determined in a study of CD8+ T cells in alopecia areata. Study details: Treated patients took oral tofacitinib at 5 to 10 mg twice daily. The study gave tofacitinib for 6 to 18 months, then 6 months off drug.

Samples from alopecia areata patients were lesional scalp punch biopsies and peripheral blood. Remarks on this clone: What it binds is unknown.

Extracted from the samples, RNA was reverse transcribed into cDNA to serve as the sequencing template. Data came from immunoSEQ multiplex PCR; TCRdb stores just in-frame clones and leaves some out. The data contain 200,000 to 250,000 clones, 50% to 60% of them singletons. Study results and caveats: It was lesional scalp, especially alopecia totalis/universalis, that showed higher clonality than normal scalp.

The V gene lost 4 bases and the J gene lost 6 bases, with 6 bases spanning the gap. The CDR3 length is 11 residues. The germline V gene has CDR1 MGHDK and CDR2 SYGVNS. The chain couples TRBV25-1 to TRBJ1-1; D ambiguous. Sample: CD4+ T cells sorted from blood, taken at week 0. The origin of this receptor is a human donor with alopecia areata. The CDR3 spells CASSGLSEAFF. The DNA for the CDR3 is TGTGCCAGCAGTGGATTATCTGAAGCTTTCTTT. Filled out from reference TRBV25-1 and TRBJ1-1, the complete variable domain reads EADIYQTPRYLVIGTGKKITLECSQTMGHDKMYWYQQDPGMELHLIHYSYGVNSTEKGDLSSESTVSRIRTEHFPLTLESARPSHTSQYLCASSGLSEAFFGQGTRLTVV.